The next 21 T cell receptor beta chains were all read from a single sample in a study of metastatic and nonmetastatic thyroid tumors. Thyroid surgery was performed in patients who had received no treatment beforehand. Via MiXCR, TCRdb re-called the PCR reads. Found here are tens of thousands of clones, less than 15% of them singletons; the top ten hold 15% to 20%. The specimen was blood. The receptors come from a female donor with papillary thyroid cancer or a benign thyroid nodule (not recorded which). Some clones in this sample may be carry-over from other donors' samples.

Concerning this clone: One junction end disagrees with the germline gene, perhaps due to a read error. V gene TRBV7-9 combines with J gene TRBJ2-6; D gene uncertain. This CDR3 is built from 15 residues. Germline V CDR1 and CDR2: SEHNR, FQNEAQ (reference sequence). As DNA, the CDR3 is TGTGCCAGCAGCCCCCCTTCTATTGGGGACAACGTCCTGACTTTC. Its translation is CASSPPSIGDNVLTF. Drawing the rest from reference TRBV7-9 and TRBJ2-6, the complete variable domain is DTGVSQNPRHKITKRGQNVTFRCDPISEHNRLYWYRQTLGQGPEFLTYFQNEAQLEKSRLLSDRFSAERPKGSFSTLEIQRTEQGDSAMYLCASSPPSIGDNVLTFGAGSRLTVL.

This clone was seen ten or more times. The J gene is TRBJ2-5, the V gene TRBV5-1; maybe TRBD2 (5 bases). In germline, CDR1 is SGHRS, CDR2 YFSETQ. The CDR3 length is 13 residues. Trimming took off 3 bases at V and 7 bases at J, with 13 bases between the two ends. The DNA for the CDR3 is TGCGCCAGCAGCTCCGACCCAGGAGGGACCCAGTACTTC. It codes for CASSSDPGGTQYF.

The table lists this clone with many counts. The CDR3 DNA sequence: TGTGCCAGTAGTATTGGGGACGGAGGCACTGAAGCTTTCTTT. This gives the protein CASSIGDGGTEAFF. The chain recombines TRBV19 with TRBJ1-1, with a weak D call TRBD1 (5 bases). With 3 bases removed from V and 4 bases from J, the gap between germline ends came to 12 bases. Germline V lookup: CDR1 LNHDA, CDR2 SQIVND (reference sequence). The CDR3 has 14 amino acids.

This clone was counted many times. The chain is built from TRBV18 and TRBJ2-5; D remains ambiguous. The CDR3 has 13 residues. Trimming left V 0 bases short and J 2 bases short, with 4 bases between. The germline gives CDR1 KGHSH, CDR2 LQKENI. CDR3 region: CASSPPSQETQYF. CDR3 nucleotide sequence: TGTGCCAGCTCACCACCTAGTCAAGAGACCCAGTACTTC.

This clone was observed at least ten times. This rearrangement joins TRBV18 to TRBJ1-1; D gene unclear. The germline V gene has CDR1 KGHSH and CDR2 LQKENI. V was pared by 2 bases and J by 4 bases, with 14 bases between. CDR3 length: 15 amino acids. The CDR3 nucleotides are TGTGCCAGCTCACCATTACAAGAGAAGGGCACTGAAGCTTTCTTT. Residues: CASSPLQEKGTEAFF.

This clone was observed at least ten times. This sequence joins TRBV3-1 and TRBJ1-6; D uncertain. The CDR3 extends over 15 amino acids. Germline values: CDR1 LGHDT, CDR2 YNNKEL (reference sequence). Trimming removed 3 bases from V and 9 bases from J, with 15 bases in between. The CDR3 spells CASSQFGPVGSPLHF. DNA for the CDR3: TGTGCCAGCAGCCAGTTTGGGCCCGTCGGTTCACCCCTCCACTTT.

On this clone: This may arise from a read error, as a much more abundant clone is one base away. Here the CDR3 reads CASILYQSRPTGLKTQYF. The CDR3 bases are TGCGCCAGCATCTTGTATCAATCTCGCCCGACGGGCTTGAAGACCCAGTACTTC. The rearrangement links TRBV5-1 to TRBJ2-5, with D hard to call. Germline loops: CDR1 SGHRS, CDR2 YFSETQ. The CDR3 runs to 18 residues.

This clone is medium-sized. The rearrangement joins TRBV12-3 or TRBV12-4 to TRBJ2-7, with no clear D. The CDR3 runs to 11 residues. Trimming pared 5 bases from V and 3 bases from J, leaving 5 bases between. CDR3 loop: CASSRYYEQYF. The CDR3 DNA reads TGTGCCAGCAGTAGGTACTACGAGCAGTACTTC.

This clone was seen many times. V is TRBV6-5 and J is TRBJ1-2, with TRBD1 identical over 7 bases. The CDR3 has 15 amino acids. Trimming took 2 bases from V and 8 from J; bases not matched to a gene: 11. Germline V lookup: CDR1 MNHEY, CDR2 SVGAGI. In DNA, the CDR3 is TGTGCCAGCAGTTACCGTGGACAGGCCCATCGGGGCTACACCTTC. It codes for CASSYRGQAHRGYTF.

This clone was found many times. CDR3 nucleotides: TGTGCCAGCTCACGAGGGACACAATCCTACGAGCAGTACTTC. It codes for CASSRGTQSYEQYF. The chain employs TRBV18 and TRBJ2-7, with D perhaps TRBD1 (6 bases). From germline, CDR1 is KGHSH and CDR2 LQKENI. V dropped 4 bases and J dropped 1 base, with 11 bases sitting between them. The CDR3 length is 14 residues.

This clone was observed at least ten times. CDR3 DNA sequence: TGTGCCAGCAGCCAAGCCCAAAGACTAGCGAATCGTAACAATGAGCAGTTCTTC. Translating gives CASSQAQRLANRNNEQFF. The V gene is TRBV4-2, the J gene TRBJ2-1; 8 nucleotides match TRBD2. The V and J ends lost 1 base and 5 bases, in that order; junction bases with no gene match: 13. The CDR3 spans 18 residues. Germline V gives CDR1 LGHNA, CDR2 YNFKEQ.

This clone was counted many times. The V and J genes are TRBV28 and TRBJ1-6, with 9 bases fitting TRBD1. The V gene end was trimmed by 6 bases and the J gene end by 10 bases; junction bases not matched to a gene: 10. CDR1 MDHEN and CDR2 SYDVKM come from the germline V gene. The CDR3 loop spans 15 amino acids. CDR3 protein: CASRQQQGARSPLHF. CDR3 DNA sequence: TGTGCCAGCAGGCAACAACAGGGGGCTCGATCACCCCTCCACTTT.

The chain links TRBV20-1 to TRBJ2-7, with TRBD1 matching over 7 bases. The trim removed 0 bases at V and 4 bases at J, leaving 3 bases unmatched. This CDR3 spans 13 amino acids. Per germline, CDR1 DFQATT and CDR2 SNEGSKA (reference sequence). As DNA, the CDR3 is TGCAGTGCTAGAGATATACAGGGGTACGAGCAGTACTTC. It encodes CSARDIQGYEQYF.

This clone was seen at least ten times. The gene calls are TRBV10-3 and TRBJ2-1; no definite D call. The CDR3 totals 12 residues. Germline V lookup: CDR1 ENHRY, CDR2 SYGVKD. The V end lost 3 bases, the J end lost 5 bases, and 5 bases lay between the germline ends. CDR3 coding DNA: TGTGCCATCAGTGAAATTAACAATGAGCAGTTCTTC. Translated: CAISEINNEQFF.

This clone was seen ten or more times. V gene TRBV10-3 combines with J gene TRBJ2-5; 12 bases line up with TRBD1. CDR3 length equals 15 residues. CDR1 is ENHRY, CDR2 SYGVKD, per germline. V lost 6 bases to trimming and J lost 5 bases; unmatched junction nucleotides: 7. The CDR3 region is CAIRAGTGGSETQYF. In DNA, the CDR3 is TGTGCCATCAGGGCCGGGACAGGGGGCTCTGAGACCCAGTACTTC.

This clone was seen a few times. The chain carries TRBV12-3 or TRBV12-4 and TRBJ2-1; the D gene is possibly TRBD2 (7 bases). The CDR3 sequence is 15 residues long. Trimming removed 5 bases from V and 1 base from J, with 12 bases in between. CDR3 protein: CASSEQGGSYNEQFF. The CDR3 nucleotides are TGTGCCAGCAGTGAACAGGGAGGGTCCTACAATGAGCAGTTCTTC.

Regarding this clone: A much more abundant neighbour one base away suggests this may be a read error. The sample contains more than one DNA sequence encoding this CDR3. This rearrangement joins TRBV30 to TRBJ2-5, with 8 bases identical to TRBD2. This CDR3 has 13 residues. Germline CDR1 is GTSNPN and CDR2 is SVGIG (reference sequence). This CDR3 is CAWSVREGETQYF. CDR3 nucleotide sequence: TGCGCCTGGAGTGTACGGGAGGGGGAGACCCAGTACTTC.

With respect to this clone: Given a much more abundant clone one base away, this may be a read error. The chain uses TRBV7-9 and TRBJ2-7; the match to TRBD1 covers 8 bases. CDR3 length: 15 amino acids. Germline V lookup: CDR1 SEHNR, CDR2 FQNEAQ (reference sequence). The CDR3 DNA follows: TGTACCAGCAGCACACAGACAGGGGCCGTCTTCGAGCAGTACTTC. Its translation: CTSSTQTGAVFEQYF.

V is TRBV5-1 and J is TRBJ2-3; 10 nucleotides align to TRBD2. Looked up from germline, CDR1 is SGHRS and CDR2 is YFSETQ. The CDR3 is 16 residues long. J was trimmed by 0 bases and V by 4 bases; bases with no gene match: 5. The chain's CDR3 is CASSTSLAGSTDTQYF. The CDR3 DNA reads TGCGCCAGCAGCACATCACTAGCGGGGAGCACAGATACGCAGTATTTT.

This clone was picked up many times. This CDR3 is CATATGFSQPQHF. The CDR3 nucleotides are TGTGCCACGGCGACAGGGTTCTCTCAGCCCCAGCATTTT. V and J are TRBV10-3 and TRBJ1-5; 7 nucleotides match TRBD1. Germline CDR1 ENHRY, CDR2 SYGVKD. V shed 10 bases, J shed 6 bases, and the junction held 9 bases outside the gene matches. The CDR3 has 13 amino acids.

Concerning this clone: Sequence at one end of the junction differs from germline and may be a read error. V is TRBV7-2 and J is TRBJ1-2, with D unclear. The germline gives CDR1 SGHTA, CDR2 FQGNSA. This CDR3 region has 15 residues. DNA for the CDR3: TGTGCCAGTAGCTTAACGCGGAGGGTATCGGATGGCCACACCTTC. Translating gives CASSLTRRVSDGHTF.